This entry concerns a single T cell receptor beta chain. The antigen remains unidentified. The entry originates in a study of radiation and T cells in renal cell carcinoma. Regarding time point: blood 2 weeks post-SBRT. The treatment is: 15 Gy SBRT to primary tumor, nephrectomy 4 weeks later. Using immunoSEQ multiplex PCR, the repertoire was profiled, and TCRdb retains in-frame clones only, with some absent. The sample holds 100,000 to 150,000 clones, 81% seen once. This CDR3 contains 13 residues. In germline, CDR1 is MRHNA, CDR2 SNTAGT. Germline trimming cut 8 bases from V and 4 bases from J; bases unmatched to any gene: 6. Study findings and constraints: Without pretreatment biopsies, baseline tumor clonotype presence was undetermined.

The material was blood, obtained from a patient whose treatment included radiotherapy and nephrectomy. The receptor's source is a man aged 50 to 59 with renal cell carcinoma. The chain is built from TRBV6-4 and TRBJ2-3; TRBD2 aligns across 7 bases. CDR3 sequence reads: CASSTSEADTQYF. The CDR3 region has the DNA TGTGCCAGCTCCACTAGCGAAGCAGATACGCAGTATTTT.